The entry that follows covers one T cell receptor (beta chain) sequence. The junction shows a germline mismatch at one end, possibly a read error. This CDR3 has 16 residues. Germline CDR1 and CDR2: SGHRS and YFSETQ. This sample was included in a study of CD8+CD57+ T cells in acquired aplastic anemia. CDR3 and TCR beta VDJ profiling relied on a genomic DNA template. TCRdb re-called the reads through MiXCR, storing one row per CDR3 protein. The sample comprises 160,000 or so distinct CDR3 sequences, 47% of which are singletons, and about 3% rests with the top ten. It was patients with CD8+CD57+ cell expansion by flow cytometry who were chosen for sequencing.

Sequencing was performed on sorted CD4+, CD8+, or CD8+CD57+ T cells (not recorded which) from PBMCs. This receptor was identified in a human donor with aplastic anemia. The chain has TRBV5-1 and TRBJ1-3; D perhaps matches TRBD1 (6 bases). The CDR3 DNA reads TGCGCCAGCAGTTTGGAGCCGGGGGCGCTTAGGGACACCATATATTTT. Amino acid sequence: CASSLEPGALRDTIYF.